This entry features one T cell receptor beta chain sequence. Its antigen remains undetermined. No per-base quality is available; no much larger clone lies one base away. Reading from cysteine to phenylalanine, the CDR3 counts 15 amino acids. CDR3 DNA only is kept here, 45 bases in frame from base 1. The V end gives up 3 bases and the J end 2 bases, leaving 7 bases in the junction not matched to a gene. This record comes from a study of PD-1 blockade in classical Hodgkin lymphoma (dated by TCRdb to between 2020 and 2021). Looking at the study overall: The study used CyTOF and TCR beta sequencing to define a peripheral blood immune signature of response to PD-1 blockade in classical Hodgkin lymphoma.

Genomic DNA was extracted with the Qiagen DNeasy kit from unsorted PBMCs and from negatively selected CD4+ and CD8+ fractions. Using primers that anneal to V and J segments, immunoSEQ multiplex PCR amplified the TCR beta CDR3 regions. A synthetic immune receptor repertoire was used to minimize amplification bias, and remaining bias was computationally removed after sequencing. Per the authors' processing: Custom Python scripts were used to quantify repertoire diversity as the Shannon entropy index. Unsorted, CD4+ and CD8+ repertoires were examined separately, except in combined analyses, for which CD4+ and CD8+ sequences were merged in silico. As stored in TCRdb, this immuneACCESS dataset retains in-frame rearrangements with V and J assigned. A fraction of the clones does not appear; measured against another copy, unresolved V genes explain less than half of the discrepancy, and the remainder lacks a known reason. V, J and clone size derive from that table, while D and trimming were established from the DNA sequence. This sample lists tens of thousands of clones; about 89% were detected once. Of the sample, about 0.34% is held by the ten largest clones.

What the work shows at the level of the full study, not this receptor alone: The study was restricted to a single clinical trial cohort, and the causes of repertoire differences, possibly disease activity or prior therapy, were left undefined. Baseline TCR diversity was reported to be lower in newly diagnosed patients than in healthy donors, and even lower in relapsed/refractory patients.

The meaning of the sample's time point label: newly diagnosed, previously untreated cHL patient sample. CD4+ T cells were purified from thawed PBMCs by magnetic negative selection with a Miltenyi CD4+ T cell isolation kit. As a comparison group for the relapsed/refractory trial patients, PBMCs from patients with newly diagnosed, previously untreated classical Hodgkin lymphoma were sequenced. After peripheral blood was drawn into 8 mL Vacutainer Cell Preparation Tubes, PBMCs were isolated by centrifugation and then cryopreserved. Purified CD4+ and CD8+ fractions were prepared only for cases in which an additional PBMC sample was available. Magnetically labelled cells were removed on LS columns in a quadroMACS separator, and the flow-through was retained as the purified fraction.

The clonotype originates from a human donor with classical Hodgkin lymphoma. Sequencing was done on a sample of CD4+ T cells from blood. In this chain, TRBV23-1 is recombined with TRBJ2-7; the central 7 bases match TRBD1. TRBV23-1 falls under the ORF class, with uncertain function. The CDR3 region reads CASSQSSGQPYEQYF. The DNA sequence follows: TGCGCCAGCAGTCAGTCTTCGGGACAGCCCTACGAGCAGTACTTC.